The clone carrying this T cell receptor (beta chain) was observed a handful of times. Its antigen is unknown. This sample was included in a study of T-cell memory formation after mild COVID-19. The study, taken as a whole, reports: The pre-infection memory compartment contained some responding clones, suggesting cross-reactive memory joined.

Germline CDR1 is SEHNR and CDR2 is FQNEAQ (reference sequence). Trimming removed 7 bases at V and 2 bases at J, with 7 bases between. The CDR3 covers 12 residues. TCRdb used MiXCR to reprocess the 5' RACE reads, holding one entry per CDR3 protein. The table records tens of thousands of distinct CDR3 sequences, 10% to 15% of them present only once. Sequences were obtained from PBMCs or a T cell subset sorted from them (not recorded which). This clonotype originated in an adult woman who had mild COVID-19 (a few samples of this study predate the infection). Cell type and time point are not known. The chain is built from TRBV7-9 and TRBJ2-3; D call uncertain. The CDR3 DNA follows: TGTGCCAGCACGTACATCACAGATACGCAGTATTTT. It is translated as CASTYITDTQYF.